These T cell receptor beta chains were read from a single sample in a study of OX40 agonist ivuxolimab in advanced cancers. Assay: immunoSEQ multiplex PCR; the TCRdb copy retains only in-frame clones and omits some. The sample yields some 80,000 clones, around 84% seen once. Sequencing used CD4+ or CD8+ T cells sorted from blood, obtained in a trial of the OX40 agonist ivuxolimab. All receptors derive from an adult with an advanced solid tumor such as melanoma, head and neck, liver or kidney cancer. Both conserved end residues are trimmed from each CDR3. The size field is filled for only some rows; it gives once, few, many or a size class.

>TRBV7-9|TRBJ2-2|few
ASNLINGPANTGELF
>TRBV6-1|TRBJ1-1|-
ASSEGGALRAF
>TRBV30|TRBJ2-1|-
AWRTEGRRNNEQF
>TRBV5-1|TRBJ1-2|-
ASRDTGGSYGYT
>TRBV2|TRBJ1-1|-
ASREVYGTEAF
>TRBV18|TRBJ1-5|-
ASSPYENQPQH
>TRBV7-6|TRBJ2-5|-
ASSLGASQETQY
>TRBV6-6|TRBJ2-1|-
ASSLRPSGTIEQF
>TRBV19|TRBJ1-3|-
ASHSTVLRVSGNTIY
>TRBV30|TRBJ1-1|few
AWRENRGTEAF
>TRBV7-9|TRBJ2-2|-
ASSIRTGGTGELF
>TRBV15|TRBJ1-2|-
ATSRDLRQAANYGYT
>TRBV6-6|TRBJ1-5|-
ASSLGQGGQPQH
>TRBV5-1|TRBJ1-5|-
ASSRDVGTNQPQH
>TRBV7-9|TRBJ1-2|-
ASSSQFEDILYGYT
>TRBV30|TRBJ1-5|-
AWSRGQGIYQPQH
>TRBV27|TRBJ2-3|-
ASSREDGRDTQY
>TRBV29-1|TRBJ2-7|few
SVSKGQTYEQY
>TRBV2|TRBJ2-3|-
ASSDDRTSTDTQY
>TRBV11-3|TRBJ2-3|-
ASSARQLPTDTQY
>TRBV27|TRBJ2-4|-
ASSLGLAVAKNIQY
>TRBV30|TRBJ2-2|-
AWSLAGGRNDGELF
>TRBV19|TRBJ1-2|-
ASRNQDRVQGYT